These 30 T cell receptor beta chains were sequenced from one sample in a study of blood T cell repertoires in COVID-19. The assay was immunoSEQ multiplex PCR, and TCRdb's table has in-frame clones only and misses some. Of 80,000 or so clones in the sample, about 82% were seen once. The sequenced sample consisted of peripheral blood. The receptors were sampled from a woman in her fifties or sixties with acute or convalescent COVID-19.

The V and J genes are TRBV30 and TRBJ2-1, with D uncertain. In germline, CDR1 is GTSNPN, CDR2 SVGIG (reference sequence). V dropped 0 bases and J dropped 7 bases, with 13 bases sitting between them. The CDR3 contains 14 residues. DNA for the CDR3: TGTGCCTGGAGTGTTCGAGTCGTGCCTAATGAGCAGTTCTTC. As protein: CAWSVRVVPNEQFF.

The chain combines TRBV2 with TRBJ2-7, with 9 bases aligning to TRBD2. The ends lost 3 bases at V and 7 bases at J; junction bases unmatched: 22. The V gene's germline CDR1 is SNHLY and CDR2 FYNNEI. The CDR3 has 19 residues. DNA of the CDR3: TGTGCCAGCAGTGACTCCCCAGAGGGGCTAGCGGGGTTTAGATGGGAGCAGTACGTC. Encoded protein: CASSDSPEGLAGFRWEQYV.

The gene calls are TRBV10-3 and TRBJ1-2; 9 bases align to TRBD1. The germline V gene encodes CDR1 ENHRY and CDR2 SYGVKD. The CDR3 is 13 residues long. V was clipped by 4 bases and J by 4 bases; unmatched bases: 1. CDR3 amino acids: CAISVDRGYGYTF. The CDR3 bases are TGTGCCATCAGTGTGGACAGGGGCTATGGCTACACCTTC.

J is TRBJ1-1 and V is TRBV5-4; D gene uncertain. Deletions cut 0 bases from V and 1 base from J, with 10 bases between. CDR1 SGHNT and CDR2 YYREEE come from the germline V gene (reference sequence). The CDR3 extends over 15 amino acids. The CDR3 DNA sequence: TGTGCCAGCAGCTTGGTTCCGGGTTCGAACACTGAAGCTTTCTTT. It specifies CASSLVPGSNTEAFF. Filled out from reference TRBV5-4 and TRBJ1-1, the complete variable domain reads ETGVTQSPTHLIKTRGQQVTLRCSSQSGHNTVSWYQQALGQGPQFIFQYYREEENGRGNFPPRFSGLQFPNYSSELNVNALELDDSALYLCASSLVPGSNTEAFFGQGTRLTVV.

This clone showed up just a few times. The chain carries TRBV6-1 and TRBJ1-2; D is possibly TRBD1 (6 bases). The CDR3 loop spans 12 amino acids. Germline V gene lookup returns CDR1 MNHNS and CDR2 SASEGT. With 3 bases removed from V and 5 bases from J, the gap between germline ends came to 7 bases. This CDR3 reads CASSETGYGYTF. For the CDR3, the DNA is TGTGCCAGCAGTGAGACAGGATATGGCTACACCTTC.

The chain carries TRBV10-3 and TRBJ2-7; TRBD2 aligns across 9 bases. Germline V gene lookup returns CDR1 ENHRY and CDR2 SYGVKD. V lost 3 bases and J lost 1; bases outside the gene matches: 4. The CDR3 sequence is 15 residues long. The CDR3 DNA sequence: TGTGCCATCAGTGACTCAGCGGGGGGTTCCTACGAGCAGTACTTC. As protein: CAISDSAGGSYEQYF.

The rearrangement uses TRBV6-2 or TRBV6-3 and TRBJ2-5; D not certain. The CDR3 spans 16 residues. V lost 0 bases to trimming and J lost 5 bases, with 16 bases between them. Germline loops: CDR1 MNHEY, CDR2 SVGEGT. CDR3 loop: CASSYSSSLTRETQYF. For the CDR3, the DNA is TGTGCCAGCAGTTACTCAAGTTCTTTAACGAGGGAGACCCAGTACTTC.

The CDR3 reads CASSSDRGRETQYF. The CDR3 region has the DNA TGTGCCAGTAGTTCAGACAGGGGGCGAGAGACCCAGTACTTC. The chain is built from TRBV19 and TRBJ2-5; 10 nucleotides line up with TRBD1. Germline assignment: CDR1 LNHDA and CDR2 SQIVND (reference sequence). With 5 bases clipped from V and 4 bases from J, the junction kept 4 bases outside the gene matches. The CDR3 has 14 amino acids.

The J gene is TRBJ1-5, the V gene TRBV2; the D gene is possibly TRBD1 (5 bases). Per germline, CDR1 SNHLY and CDR2 FYNNEI. V was trimmed by 10 bases and J by 9 bases, leaving 19 bases between them. The CDR3 covers 13 residues. CDR3 DNA sequence: TGTGCCATCAGCAACCGGGGGTTGGGGCCCCAGCATTTT. Translated: CAISNRGLGPQHF.

This chain uses TRBV11-2 with TRBJ2-6; D might be TRBD2 (5 bases). CDR1 and CDR2 (germline): SGHAT, FQNNGV. The V end lost 5 bases, the J end lost 4 bases, and 12 bases lay between the germline ends. The CDR3 extends over 15 amino acids. CDR3 DNA sequence: TGTGCCAGCAGCGTTCTTGGAGGCGGGGCCAACGTCCTGACTTTC. It yields the protein CASSVLGGGANVLTF.

The gene calls are TRBV5-1 and TRBJ2-1; a weak D match, TRBD1 (6 bases). V shed 4 bases and J shed 5 bases, with 13 bases lying between them. Looked up from germline, CDR1 is SGHRS and CDR2 is YFSETQ. The CDR3 extends over 14 amino acids. The CDR3, as DNA: TGCGCCAGCAGCCAACTTTCAGGGGACAATGAGCAGTTCTTC. Its protein is CASSQLSGDNEQFF.

CDR3 protein: CASSGQVEAFF. CDR3 nucleotide sequence: TGTGCCAGCAGTGGACAGGTGGAAGCTTTCTTT. This chain uses TRBV12-3 or TRBV12-4 with TRBJ1-1; 7 nucleotides line up with TRBD1. The CDR3 runs 11 residues. The ends lost 5 bases at V and 8 bases at J; junction bases unmatched: 2.

The chain recombines TRBV19 with TRBJ1-1, with 7 bases aligning to TRBD1. From germline, CDR1 is LNHDA and CDR2 SQIVND (reference sequence). The CDR3 is 14 residues long. Germline trimming cut 0 bases from V and 10 bases from J; bases unmatched to any gene: 8. The CDR3 loop reads CASSIDWRDSRAFF. The CDR3 nucleotides are TGTGCCAGTAGTATAGATTGGAGGGACAGTCGAGCTTTCTTT.

The V gene is TRBV6-5, the J gene TRBJ2-2, with D possibly matching TRBD1 (5 bases). CDR1 and CDR2 (germline): MNHEY, SVGAGI. This CDR3 contains 14 residues. V was shortened by 7 bases and J by 0 bases, with 9 bases between the two germline ends. DNA for the CDR3: TGTGCCAGCACTGGGGCGGCGAACACCGGGGAGCTGTTTTTT. Amino acid sequence: CASTGAANTGELFF.

This rearrangement joins TRBV4-1 to TRBJ1-5; 7 bases agree with TRBD1. The CDR3 spans 19 residues. The germline V gene encodes CDR1 MGHRA and CDR2 YSYEKL. The ends lost 0 bases at V and 0 bases at J; junction bases unmatched: 11. The CDR3 coding sequence is TGCGCCAGCAGCCAAGATTTGAGGCGGAGGACAGGTAGCAATCAGCCCCAGCATTTT. Protein product: CASSQDLRRRTGSNQPQHF.

The chain is built from TRBV28 and TRBJ1-2; D gene unclear. CDR3 length: 14 amino acids. The germline gives CDR1 MDHEN, CDR2 SYDVKM. The V end was cut by 6 bases, the J end by 1 base, with 12 bases between. The CDR3 DNA reads TGTGCCAGCAGCCTTTTGAGGGATAACTATGGCTACACCTTC. This translates into CASSLLRDNYGYTF.

The rearrangement uses TRBV5-1 and TRBJ1-1; no clear D. The V gene lost 2 bases and the J gene lost 3 bases, with 11 bases spanning the gap. The CDR3 is 14 amino acids. Germline V gene sequence: CDR1 SGHRS, CDR2 YFSETQ. CDR3 residues: CASSFLNRDTEAFF. The CDR3 region has the DNA TGCGCCAGCAGCTTCCTCAACAGAGACACTGAAGCTTTCTTT.

The chain combines TRBV9 with TRBJ1-4; no definite D call. This CDR3 comprises 14 residues. Between the trimmed V and J ends, which lost 4 bases and 0 bases, there was a span of 7 bases. Germline CDR1 SGDLS, CDR2 YYNGEE. The CDR3 region has the DNA TGTGCCAGCAGCCGTCGGGCAACTAATGAAAAACTGTTTTTT. This gives the protein CASSRRATNEKLFF.

The chain links TRBV6-6 to TRBJ2-7, with unresolved D. CDR1 is MNHNY and CDR2 is SVGAGI in the germline V gene (reference sequence). The CDR3 runs 12 residues. The V and J ends lost 6 bases and 5 bases respectively, with 11 bases between them. Here the CDR3 reads CASSRGSHEQYV. The DNA for the CDR3 is TGTGCCAGCAGCCGCGGTAGTCACGAGCAGTACGTC.

The chain is built from TRBV29-1 and TRBJ2-2; the match to TRBD1 covers 7 bases. This CDR3 contains 15 residues. Germline V gene lookup returns CDR1 SQVTM and CDR2 ANQGSEA. The J segment lost 3 bases and the V segment lost 3 bases, leaving 7 bases of the junction unmatched. The CDR3 DNA follows: TGCAGCGTTGACGTAACAGGGGTGGACACCGGGGAGCTGTTTTTT. It yields the protein CSVDVTGVDTGELFF.

This chain joins TRBV27 and TRBJ1-3; 8 bases are shared with TRBD1. The V gene end was trimmed by 6 bases and the J gene end by 4 bases; junction bases not matched to a gene: 8. There are 15 residues in the CDR3. CDR1 and CDR2 (germline): MNHEY, SMNVEV (reference sequence). This CDR3 is CASSPYGQGGNTIYF. Here the CDR3 DNA reads TGTGCCAGCAGCCCTTACGGACAGGGAGGAAACACCATATATTTT.

The chain combines TRBV5-6 with TRBJ1-4, with 7 bases fitting TRBD1. V was pared by 5 bases and J by 2 bases, with 3 bases of the junction left unmatched. The CDR3 covers 14 residues. CDR1 is SGHDT and CDR2 is YYEEEE in the germline V gene. The CDR3 DNA sequence: TGTGCCAGCAGATCCAGGGGGACTAATGAAAAACTGTTTTTT. This codes for CASRSRGTNEKLFF.

CDR3 sequence (DNA): TGTGCCAGCAGCCTACTCGCGGACAGGGTCCGCGAGCAGTACTTC. It codes for CASSLLADRVREQYF. The chain carries TRBV11-2 and TRBJ2-7, with TRBD1 identical over 8 bases. Trimming at V came to 5 bases and at J to 6 bases, leaving 12 bases not matched to a gene. The CDR3 totals 15 residues. The germline gives CDR1 SGHAT, CDR2 FQNNGV. The complete variable domain, with remaining parts taken from reference TRBV11-2 and TRBJ2-7, reads EAGVAQSPRYKIIEKRQSVAFWCNPISGHATLYWYQQILGQGPKLLIQFQNNGVVDDSQLPKDRFSAERLKGVDSTLKIQPAKLEDSAVYLCASSLLADRVREQYFGPGTRLTVT.

DNA for the CDR3: TGTGCCAGCAGCTTTCGGGTAGCTGGGGCCAACGTCCTGACTTTC. The encoded protein is CASSFRVAGANVLTF. This chain links TRBV5-6 with TRBJ2-6; the D is unclear. Trimming shortened V by 2 bases and J by 2 bases, and 8 bases separated the two germline ends. Germline V gene data show CDR1 as SGHDT and CDR2 as YYEEEE. CDR3 length equals 15 residues. The full variable domain, with the rest looked up from reference TRBV5-6 and TRBJ2-6, is DAGVTQSPTHLIKTRGQQVTLRCSPKSGHDTVSWYQQALGQGPQFIFQYYEEEERQRGNFPDRFSGHQFPNYSSELNVNALLLGDSALYLCASSFRVAGANVLTFGAGSRLTVL.

This clone has more than one count but fewer than ten. The chain has TRBV30 and TRBJ2-1; 7 bases agree with TRBD2. This CDR3 is 13 amino acids long. The J segment lost 7 bases and the V segment lost 5 bases, leaving 8 bases of the junction unmatched. Germline CDR1 GTSNPN, CDR2 SVGIG (reference sequence). CDR3 DNA sequence: TGTGCCTGGGGCCGGGACTATGGGAATGAGCAGTTCTTC. This encodes CAWGRDYGNEQFF.

The gene calls are TRBV5-1 and TRBJ2-2, with a tentative D call TRBD1 (5 bases). In germline, CDR1 is SGHRS, CDR2 YFSETQ. The CDR3 consists of 15 residues. Trimming cost V 0 bases and J 7 bases, with 13 bases left between them. The CDR3 protein is CASSLAQGGGGELFF. In DNA, the CDR3 is TGCGCCAGCAGCTTGGCCCAGGGCGGTGGCGGGGAGCTGTTTTTT.

This clone appeared once. The chain employs TRBV6-5 and TRBJ1-1; unclear D gene. CDR1 is MNHEY, CDR2 SVGAGI, per germline. The V end lost 6 bases, the J end lost 5 bases, and 7 bases lay between the germline ends. The CDR3 loop spans 11 amino acids. The CDR3 DNA reads TGTGCCAGCAGGACGAGGACTGAAGCTTTCTTT. Protein product: CASRTRTEAFF.

This clone was counted a few times. V and J are TRBV29-1 and TRBJ1-4, with 7 bases lining up with TRBD1. The CDR3 is made up of 14 amino acids. The V and J ends lost 4 bases and 0 bases, in that order; junction bases with no gene match: 2. Germline V gene data show CDR1 as SQVTM and CDR2 as ANQGSEA. CDR3 loop: CSVVGQATNEKLFF. DNA of the CDR3: TGCAGCGTTGTAGGACAGGCAACTAATGAAAAACTGTTTTTT. The entire variable domain, with the rest obtained from reference TRBV29-1 and TRBJ1-4, is as follows: SAVISQKPSRDICQRGTSLTIQCQVDSQVTMMFWYRQQPGQSLTLIATANQGSEATYESGFVIDKFPISRPNLTFSTLTVSNMSPEDSSIYLCSVVGQATNEKLFFGSGTQLSVL.

The J gene is TRBJ2-1, the V gene TRBV7-3; 9 nucleotides line up with TRBD2. The CDR3 has 12 amino acids. Germline lookup yields CDR1 SGHTA and CDR2 FQGTGA. With 4 bases clipped from V and 12 bases from J, the junction kept 4 bases outside the gene matches. This chain's CDR3 is CASSSQRGVQFF. CDR3 bases: TGTGCCAGCAGCTCCCAGCGGGGGGTGCAGTTCTTC.

The chain is built from TRBV24-1 and TRBJ2-1; the match to TRBD2 covers 13 bases. CDR1 and CDR2 (germline): KGHDR, SFDVKD. Unmatched junction bases numbered 6, after V lost 4 bases and J lost 13 bases. This CDR3 has 14 residues. The DNA for the CDR3 is TGTGCCACCAGTGAGACTAGCGGGGGGTCCCGACAGTTCTTC. Translation gives CATSETSGGSRQFF.